Below, one TCR beta chain is given with its context. The germline V and J ends were trimmed by 2 bases and 6 bases, with 12 bases remaining between them. Germline CDR1 reads SGHVS; CDR2 reads FNYEAQ. This CDR3 is built from 14 residues. TCRdb independently ran MiXCR on the PCR reads; one entry per CDR3 protein. Here the sample spans 97,000 or so distinct CDR3 sequences, 51% being singletons. These data come from a study of CDR3 diversity in severe acne. The specimen was blood. This TCR derives from a male donor with acne. The J gene is TRBJ2-3, the V gene TRBV7-6, with D possibly matching TRBD2 (5 bases). CDR3 DNA: TGTGCCAGCAGCTTAATTGCGGGTTCGGATACGCAGTATTTT. Amino acid sequence: CASSLIAGSDTQYF.